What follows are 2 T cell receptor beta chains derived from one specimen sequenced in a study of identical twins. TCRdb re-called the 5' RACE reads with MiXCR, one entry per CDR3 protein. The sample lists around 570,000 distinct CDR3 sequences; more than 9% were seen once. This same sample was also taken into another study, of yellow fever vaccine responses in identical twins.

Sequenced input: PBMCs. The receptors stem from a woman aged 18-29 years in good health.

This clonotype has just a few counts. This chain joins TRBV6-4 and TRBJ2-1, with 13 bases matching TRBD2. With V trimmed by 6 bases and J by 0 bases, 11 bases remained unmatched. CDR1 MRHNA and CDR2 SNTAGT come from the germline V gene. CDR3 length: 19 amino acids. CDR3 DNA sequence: TGTGCCAGCAGCTCCACCCGGACTAGCGGGGGAAGCTCCTACAATGAGCAGTTCTTC. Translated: CASSSTRTSGGSSYNEQFF.

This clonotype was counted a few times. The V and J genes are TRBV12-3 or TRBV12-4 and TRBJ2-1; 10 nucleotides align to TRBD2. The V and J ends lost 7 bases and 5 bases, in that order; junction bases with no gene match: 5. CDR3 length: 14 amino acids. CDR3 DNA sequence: TGTGCCAGCATTCCGGGACTAGCGAACAATGAGCAGTTCTTC. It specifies CASIPGLANNEQFF.